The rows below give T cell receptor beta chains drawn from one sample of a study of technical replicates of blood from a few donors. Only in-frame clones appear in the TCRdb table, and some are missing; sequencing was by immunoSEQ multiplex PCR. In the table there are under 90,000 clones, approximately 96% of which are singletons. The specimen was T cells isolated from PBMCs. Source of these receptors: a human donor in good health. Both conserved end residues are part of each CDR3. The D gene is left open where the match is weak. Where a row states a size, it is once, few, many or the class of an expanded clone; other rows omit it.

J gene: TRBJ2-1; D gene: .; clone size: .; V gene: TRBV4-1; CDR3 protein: CASSQGRGGAFENEQFF; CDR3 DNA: TGCGCCAGCAGCCAAGGTCGAGGGGGGGCCTTCGAGAATGAGCAGTTCTTC
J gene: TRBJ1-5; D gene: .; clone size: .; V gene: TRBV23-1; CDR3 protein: CASSQSFRVGQPQHF; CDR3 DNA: TGCGCCAGCAGTCAATCGTTCAGGGTCGGCCAGCCCCAGCATTTT
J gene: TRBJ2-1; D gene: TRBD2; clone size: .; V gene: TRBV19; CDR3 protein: CASSIFPSGSSYNEQFF; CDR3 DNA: TGTGCCAGTAGTATCTTCCCTAGCGGGAGCTCCTACAATGAGCAGTTCTTC
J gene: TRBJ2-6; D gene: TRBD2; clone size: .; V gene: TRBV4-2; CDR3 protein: CASSQVLAGAGGANVLTF; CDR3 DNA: TGTGCCAGCAGCCAAGTACTAGCGGGAGCTGGTGGGGCCAACGTCCTGACTTTC
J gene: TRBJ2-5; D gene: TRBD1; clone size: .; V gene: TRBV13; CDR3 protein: CASSLEDRVQETQYF; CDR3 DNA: TGTGCCAGCAGCTTAGAGGACAGGGTCCAAGAGACCCAGTACTTC
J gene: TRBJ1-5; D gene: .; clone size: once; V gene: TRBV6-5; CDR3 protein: CASSPGGNQPQHF; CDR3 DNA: TGTGCCAGCAGCCCCGGAGGAAATCAGCCCCAGCATTTT
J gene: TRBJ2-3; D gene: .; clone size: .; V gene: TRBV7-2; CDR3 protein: CASSPTIRSITDTQYF; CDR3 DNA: TGTGCCAGCAGCCCGACTATAAGGTCTATCACAGATACGCAGTATTTT
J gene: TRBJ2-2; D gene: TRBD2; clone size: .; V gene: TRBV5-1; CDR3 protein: CASSLGPQRGNTGELFF; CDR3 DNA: TGCGCCAGCAGCTTGGGACCTCAGCGGGGGAACACCGGGGAGCTGTTTTTT
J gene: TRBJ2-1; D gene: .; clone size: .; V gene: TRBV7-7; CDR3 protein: CASSLVGPGDTVEQFF; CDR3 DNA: TGTGCTAGCAGCTTAGTTGGTCCGGGGGATACGGTTGAGCAGTTCTTC
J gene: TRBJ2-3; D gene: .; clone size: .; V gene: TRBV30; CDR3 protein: CAWSSNTDTQYF; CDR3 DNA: TGTGCCTGGAGTTCCAACACAGATACGCAGTATTTT
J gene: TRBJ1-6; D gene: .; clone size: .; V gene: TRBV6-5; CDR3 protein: CASSYFSPTDNSPLHF; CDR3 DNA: TGTGCCAGCAGTTACTTTAGTCCCACTGATAATTCACCCCTCCACTTT
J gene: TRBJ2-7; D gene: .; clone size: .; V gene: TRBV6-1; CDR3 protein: CASSERWGDGYEQYF; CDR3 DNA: TGTGCCAGCAGTGAGAGGTGGGGGGACGGCTACGAGCAGTACTTC
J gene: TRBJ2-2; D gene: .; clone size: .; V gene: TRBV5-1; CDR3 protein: CASSLDSTGELFF; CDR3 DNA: TGCGCCAGCAGCTTGGACTCAACCGGGGAGCTGTTTTTT
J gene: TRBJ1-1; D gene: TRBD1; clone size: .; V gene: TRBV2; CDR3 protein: CASSELETGYTEAFF; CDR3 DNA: TGTGCCAGCAGTGAGTTGGAGACAGGGTACACTGAAGCTTTCTTT
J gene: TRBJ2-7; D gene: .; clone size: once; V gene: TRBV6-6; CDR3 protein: CASSDRSAYEQYF; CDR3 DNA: TGTGCCAGCAGTGACAGGAGCGCCTACGAGCAGTACTTC
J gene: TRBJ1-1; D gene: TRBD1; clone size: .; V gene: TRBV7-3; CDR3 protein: CASSPWTGRNTEAFF; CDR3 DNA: TGTGCCAGCAGCCCCTGGACAGGGCGGAACACTGAAGCTTTCTTT
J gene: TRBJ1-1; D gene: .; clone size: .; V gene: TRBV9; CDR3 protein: CASSVSGNTEAFF; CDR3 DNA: TGTGCCAGCAGCGTGTCGGGGAACACTGAAGCTTTCTTT